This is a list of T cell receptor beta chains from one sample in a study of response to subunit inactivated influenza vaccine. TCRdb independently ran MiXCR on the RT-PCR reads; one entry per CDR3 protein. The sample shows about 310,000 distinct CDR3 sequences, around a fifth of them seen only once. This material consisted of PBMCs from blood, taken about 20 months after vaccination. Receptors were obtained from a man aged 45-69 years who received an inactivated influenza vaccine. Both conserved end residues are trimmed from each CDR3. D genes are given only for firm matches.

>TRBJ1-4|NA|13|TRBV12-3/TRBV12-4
ASSMRTDSNEKLF
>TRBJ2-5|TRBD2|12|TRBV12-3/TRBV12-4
ASTDSGRPQTQY
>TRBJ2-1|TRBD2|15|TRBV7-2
ASSSFMGLAGGNEQF
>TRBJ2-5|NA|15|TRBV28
ASSWDLTGNAQETQY
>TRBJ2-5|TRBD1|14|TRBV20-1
SAPEGTGTGRETQY
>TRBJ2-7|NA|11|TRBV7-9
ASSLDSFWEQY
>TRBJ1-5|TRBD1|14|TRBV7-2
ASSLAGTGTNQPQH
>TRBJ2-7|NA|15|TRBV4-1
ASSQETGTLSSYEQY
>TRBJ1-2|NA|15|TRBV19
ASSTRTGRVSNYGYT
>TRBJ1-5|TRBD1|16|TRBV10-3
AISESGTGGTGNQPQR
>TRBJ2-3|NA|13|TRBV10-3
AISDSGTSTDTQY
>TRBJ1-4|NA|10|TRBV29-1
SVEDFREKLF
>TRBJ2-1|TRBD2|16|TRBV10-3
AISDFSGGALIYNEQF
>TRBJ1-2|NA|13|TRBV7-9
ASNSAGRLTYGYT
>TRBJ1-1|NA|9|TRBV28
VSSLGPEAF